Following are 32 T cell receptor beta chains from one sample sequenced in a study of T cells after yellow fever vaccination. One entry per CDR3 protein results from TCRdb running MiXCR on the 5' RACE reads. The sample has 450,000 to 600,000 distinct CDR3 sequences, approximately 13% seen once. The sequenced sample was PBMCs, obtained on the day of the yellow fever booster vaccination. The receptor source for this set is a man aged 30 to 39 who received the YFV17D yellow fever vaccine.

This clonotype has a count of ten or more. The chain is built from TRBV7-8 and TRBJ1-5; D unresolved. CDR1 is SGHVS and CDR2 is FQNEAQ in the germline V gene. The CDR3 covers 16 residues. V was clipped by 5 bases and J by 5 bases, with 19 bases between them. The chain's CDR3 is CASSPSAAGVDQPQHF. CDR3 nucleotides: TGTGCCAGCAGCCCGTCGGCTGCCGGCGTGGATCAGCCCCAGCATTTT. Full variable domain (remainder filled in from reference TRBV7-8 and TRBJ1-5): GAGVSQSPRYKVAKRGQDVALRCDPISGHVSLFWYQQALGQGPEFLTYFQNEAQLDKSGLPSDRFFAERPEGSVSTLKIQRTQQEDSAVYLCASSPSAAGVDQPQHFGDGTRLSIL.

The chain's CDR3 is CASSQAGGAGIKNIQYF. For the CDR3, the DNA is TGTGCCAGCAGCCAGGCCGGGGGAGCGGGAATCAAAAACATTCAGTACTTC. The rearrangement uses TRBV14 and TRBJ2-4; TRBD2 matches 7 bases. Germline V lookup: CDR1 SGHDN, CDR2 FVKESK. CDR3 length equals 17 residues. The J segment lost 3 bases and the V segment lost 3 bases, leaving 11 bases of the junction unmatched.

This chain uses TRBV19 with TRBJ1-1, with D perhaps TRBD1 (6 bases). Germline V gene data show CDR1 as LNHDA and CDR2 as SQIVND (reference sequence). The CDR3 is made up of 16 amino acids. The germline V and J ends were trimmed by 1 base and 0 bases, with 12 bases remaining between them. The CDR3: CASSIGVQGLNTEAFF. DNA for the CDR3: TGTGCCAGTAGTATAGGGGTACAGGGACTGAACACTGAAGCTTTCTTT.

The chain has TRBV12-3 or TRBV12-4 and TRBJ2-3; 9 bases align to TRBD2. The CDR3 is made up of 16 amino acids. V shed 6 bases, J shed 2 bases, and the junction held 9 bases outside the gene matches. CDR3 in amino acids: CASSHYLAGPTDTQYF. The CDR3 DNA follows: TGTGCCAGCAGCCACTATCTAGCGGGACCCACAGATACGCAGTATTTT.

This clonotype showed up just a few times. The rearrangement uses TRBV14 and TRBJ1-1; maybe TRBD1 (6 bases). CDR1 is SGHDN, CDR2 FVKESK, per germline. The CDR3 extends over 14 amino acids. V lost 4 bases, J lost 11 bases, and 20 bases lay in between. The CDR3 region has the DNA TGTGCCAGCAGCCGAATGGCGGCGGGGGGGCGGGCTTTCTTT. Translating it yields CASSRMAAGGRAFF.

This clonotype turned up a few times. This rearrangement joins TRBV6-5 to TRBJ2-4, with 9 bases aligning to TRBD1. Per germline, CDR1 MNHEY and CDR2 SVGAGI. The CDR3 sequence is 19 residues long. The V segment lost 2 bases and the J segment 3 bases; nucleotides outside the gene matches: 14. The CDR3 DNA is TGTGCCAGCAGTTACGCGGGGACAGGGAAGCCTAGCGGCAAAAACATTCAGTACTTC. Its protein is CASSYAGTGKPSGKNIQYF.

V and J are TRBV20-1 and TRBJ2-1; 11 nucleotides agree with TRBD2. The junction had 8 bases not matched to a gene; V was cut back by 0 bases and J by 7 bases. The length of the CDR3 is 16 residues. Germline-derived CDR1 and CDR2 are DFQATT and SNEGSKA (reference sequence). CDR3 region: CSARDQASGRRNEQFF. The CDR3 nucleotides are TGCAGTGCTAGAGATCAGGCTAGCGGGAGGCGGAATGAGCAGTTCTTC.

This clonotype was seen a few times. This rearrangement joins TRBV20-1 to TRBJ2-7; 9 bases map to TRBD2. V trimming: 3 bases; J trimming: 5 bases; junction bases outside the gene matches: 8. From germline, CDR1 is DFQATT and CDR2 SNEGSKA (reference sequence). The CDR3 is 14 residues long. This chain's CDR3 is CSASGLARNDEQYF. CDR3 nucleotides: TGCAGTGCTAGTGGACTAGCGCGAAACGACGAGCAGTACTTC.

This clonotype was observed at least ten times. CDR3 nucleotides: TGTGCCAGCAGGTCCTCGGACGTAGAGACCCAGTACTTC. Its protein is CASRSSDVETQYF. The chain links TRBV12-3 or TRBV12-4 to TRBJ2-5, with D unresolved. The V end was cut by 6 bases, the J end by 4 bases, with 12 bases between. CDR3 length: 13 amino acids.

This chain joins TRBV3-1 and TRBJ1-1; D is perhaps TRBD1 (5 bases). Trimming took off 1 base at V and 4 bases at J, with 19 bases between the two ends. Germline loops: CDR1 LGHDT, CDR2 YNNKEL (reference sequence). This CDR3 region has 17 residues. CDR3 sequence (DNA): TGTGCCAGCAGCCAAGGTGGGCACCATAGGGGTCTCACTGAAGCTTTCTTT. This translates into CASSQGGHHRGLTEAFF.

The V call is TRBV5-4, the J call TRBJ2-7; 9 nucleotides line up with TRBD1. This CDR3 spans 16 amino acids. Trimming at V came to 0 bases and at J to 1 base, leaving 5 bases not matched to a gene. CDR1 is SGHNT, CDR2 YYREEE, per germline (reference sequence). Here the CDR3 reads CASSLAGGTGSYEQYF. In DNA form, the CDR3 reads TGTGCCAGCAGCTTGGCTGGAGGGACAGGGTCCTACGAGCAGTACTTC.

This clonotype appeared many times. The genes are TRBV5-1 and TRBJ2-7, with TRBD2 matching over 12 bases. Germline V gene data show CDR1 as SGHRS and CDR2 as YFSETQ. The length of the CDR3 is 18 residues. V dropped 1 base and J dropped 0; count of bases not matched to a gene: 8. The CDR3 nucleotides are TGCGCCAGCAGCTTGCTCCTAGCGGGAGGGTCGATCTCCTACGAGCAGTACTTC. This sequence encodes CASSLLLAGGSISYEQYF. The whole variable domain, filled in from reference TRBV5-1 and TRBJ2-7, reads KAGVTQTPRYLIKTRGQQVTLSCSPISGHRSVSWYQQTPGQGLQFLFEYFSETQRNKGNFPGRFSGRQFSNSRSEMNVSTLELGDSALYLCASSLLLAGGSISYEQYFGPGTRLTVT.

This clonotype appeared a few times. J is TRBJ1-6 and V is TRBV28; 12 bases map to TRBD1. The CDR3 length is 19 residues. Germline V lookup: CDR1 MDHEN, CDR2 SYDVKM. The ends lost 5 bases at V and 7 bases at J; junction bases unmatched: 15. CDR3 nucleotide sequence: TGTGCCAGCAGTCTGCCGGGACAGGGGGCGTGGAGGGGAAATTCACCCCTCCACTTT. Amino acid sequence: CASSLPGQGAWRGNSPLHF.

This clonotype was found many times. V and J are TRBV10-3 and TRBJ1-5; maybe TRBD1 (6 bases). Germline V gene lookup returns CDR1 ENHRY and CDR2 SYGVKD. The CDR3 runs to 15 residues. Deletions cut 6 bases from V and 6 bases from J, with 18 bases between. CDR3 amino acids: CAISAPGGPGQPQHF. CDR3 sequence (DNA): TGTGCCATCAGCGCCCCGGGGGGGCCTGGTCAGCCCCAGCATTTT.

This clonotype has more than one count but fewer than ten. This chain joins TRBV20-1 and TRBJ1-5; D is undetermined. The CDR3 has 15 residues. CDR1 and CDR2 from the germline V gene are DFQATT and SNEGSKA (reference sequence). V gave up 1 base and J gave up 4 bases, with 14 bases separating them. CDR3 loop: CSARVRGISNQPQHF. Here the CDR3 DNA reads TGCAGTGCTAGAGTCCGAGGGATTTCTAATCAGCCCCAGCATTTT.

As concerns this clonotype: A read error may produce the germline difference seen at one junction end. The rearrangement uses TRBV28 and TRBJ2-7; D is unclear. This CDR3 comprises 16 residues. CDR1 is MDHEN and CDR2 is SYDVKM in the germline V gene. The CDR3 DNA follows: TGTGCCAGCAGTTTATTAGCTGCCAGTCAGAAAGGAGAGCTGTACTTC. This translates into CASSLLAASQKGELYF.

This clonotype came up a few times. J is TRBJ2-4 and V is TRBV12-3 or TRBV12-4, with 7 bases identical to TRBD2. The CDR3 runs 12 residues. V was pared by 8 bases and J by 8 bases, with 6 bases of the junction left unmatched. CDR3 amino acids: CASALGGDIQYF. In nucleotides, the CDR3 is TGTGCCAGCGCCCTTGGGGGGGACATTCAGTACTTC.

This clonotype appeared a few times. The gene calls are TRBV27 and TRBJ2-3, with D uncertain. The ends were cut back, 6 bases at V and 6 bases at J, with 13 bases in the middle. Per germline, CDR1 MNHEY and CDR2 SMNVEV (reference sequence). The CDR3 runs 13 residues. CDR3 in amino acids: CASRRWAADTQYF. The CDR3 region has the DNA TGTGCCAGCAGACGGTGGGCTGCGGATACGCAGTATTTT.

The CDR3 loop reads CASSPLRGADEQFF. CDR3 bases: TGTGCCAGTAGTCCCCTCCGGGGTGCGGATGAGCAGTTCTTC. The chain uses TRBV19 and TRBJ2-1; tentatively, D is TRBD2 (5 bases). The V gene lost 5 bases and the J gene lost 8 bases, with 16 bases spanning the gap. The CDR3 covers 14 residues. CDR1 LNHDA and CDR2 SQIVND come from the germline V gene (reference sequence).

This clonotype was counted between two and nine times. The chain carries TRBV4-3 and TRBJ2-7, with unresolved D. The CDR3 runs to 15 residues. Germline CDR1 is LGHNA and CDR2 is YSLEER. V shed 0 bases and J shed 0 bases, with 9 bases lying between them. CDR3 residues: CASSQDQVPSYEQYF. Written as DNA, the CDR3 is TGCGCCAGCAGCCAAGATCAGGTGCCCTCCTACGAGCAGTACTTC.

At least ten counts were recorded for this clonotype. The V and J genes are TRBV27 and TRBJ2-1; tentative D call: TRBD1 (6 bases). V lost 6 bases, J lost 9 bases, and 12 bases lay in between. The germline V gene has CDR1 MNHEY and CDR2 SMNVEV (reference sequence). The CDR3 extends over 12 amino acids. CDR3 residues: CASRTQGLEQFF. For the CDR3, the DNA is TGTGCCAGCAGGACACAGGGTCTTGAGCAGTTCTTC.

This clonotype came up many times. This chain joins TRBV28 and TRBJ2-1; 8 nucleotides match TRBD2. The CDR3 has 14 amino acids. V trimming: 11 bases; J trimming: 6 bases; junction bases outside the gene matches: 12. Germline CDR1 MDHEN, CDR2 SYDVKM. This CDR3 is CAGRSGRRANEQFF. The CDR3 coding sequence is TGTGCCGGGCGGAGCGGGAGACGGGCCAATGAGCAGTTCTTC.

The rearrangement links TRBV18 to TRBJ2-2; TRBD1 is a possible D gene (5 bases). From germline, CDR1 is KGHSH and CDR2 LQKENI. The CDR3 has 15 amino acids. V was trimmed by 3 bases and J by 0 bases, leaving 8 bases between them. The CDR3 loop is CASSPARANTGELFF. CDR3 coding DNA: TGTGCCAGCTCACCTGCCAGGGCGAACACCGGGGAGCTGTTTTTT.

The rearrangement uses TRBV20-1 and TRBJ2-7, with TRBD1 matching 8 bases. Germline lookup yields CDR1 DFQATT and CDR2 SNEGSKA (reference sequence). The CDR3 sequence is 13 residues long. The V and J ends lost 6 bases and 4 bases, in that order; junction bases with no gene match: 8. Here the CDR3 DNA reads TGCAGTGCAGACCAGGGGGCGCCTTACGAGCAGTACTTC. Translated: CSADQGAPYEQYF.

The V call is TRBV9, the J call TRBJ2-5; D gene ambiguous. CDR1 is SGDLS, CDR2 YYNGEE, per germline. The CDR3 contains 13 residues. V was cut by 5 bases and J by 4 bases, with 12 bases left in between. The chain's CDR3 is CASSLNPGETQYF. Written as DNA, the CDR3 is TGTGCCAGCAGTTTAAACCCAGGAGAGACCCAGTACTTC. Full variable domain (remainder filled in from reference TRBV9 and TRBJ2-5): DSGVTQTPKHLITATGQRVTLRCSPRSGDLSVYWYQQSLDQGLQFLIQYYNGEERAKGNILERFSAQQFPDLHSELNLSSLELGDSALYFCASSLNPGETQYFGPGTRLLVL.

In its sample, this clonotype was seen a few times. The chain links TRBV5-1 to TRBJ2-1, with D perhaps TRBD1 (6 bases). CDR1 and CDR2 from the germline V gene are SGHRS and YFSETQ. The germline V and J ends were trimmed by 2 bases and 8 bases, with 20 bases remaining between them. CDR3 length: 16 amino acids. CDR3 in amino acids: CASSFGDDPKGDEQFF. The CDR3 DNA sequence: TGCGCCAGCAGCTTCGGAGACGACCCCAAGGGGGATGAGCAGTTCTTC. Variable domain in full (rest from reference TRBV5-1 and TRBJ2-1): KAGVTQTPRYLIKTRGQQVTLSCSPISGHRSVSWYQQTPGQGLQFLFEYFSETQRNKGNFPGRFSGRQFSNSRSEMNVSTLELGDSALYLCASSFGDDPKGDEQFFGPGTRLTVL.

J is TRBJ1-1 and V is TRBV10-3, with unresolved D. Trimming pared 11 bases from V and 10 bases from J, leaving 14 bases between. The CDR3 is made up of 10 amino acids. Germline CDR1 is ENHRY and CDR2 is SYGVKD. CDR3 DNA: TGTGCCCCCCGCGGCTCGGTAGCTTTCTTT. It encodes CAPRGSVAFF.

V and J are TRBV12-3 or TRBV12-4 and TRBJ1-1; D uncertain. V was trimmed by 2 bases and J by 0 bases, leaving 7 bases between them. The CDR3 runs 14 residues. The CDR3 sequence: CASSLKHLNTEAFF. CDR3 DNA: TGTGCCAGCAGTTTAAAACACCTGAACACTGAAGCTTTCTTT.

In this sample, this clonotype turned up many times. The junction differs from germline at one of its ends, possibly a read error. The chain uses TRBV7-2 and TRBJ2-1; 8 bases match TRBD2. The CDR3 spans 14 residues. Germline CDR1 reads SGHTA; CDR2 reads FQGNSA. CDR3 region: CASSVAGPYNEQFF. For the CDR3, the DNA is TGTGCCAGCAGCGTAGCGGGACCTTACAATGAGCAGTTCTTC.

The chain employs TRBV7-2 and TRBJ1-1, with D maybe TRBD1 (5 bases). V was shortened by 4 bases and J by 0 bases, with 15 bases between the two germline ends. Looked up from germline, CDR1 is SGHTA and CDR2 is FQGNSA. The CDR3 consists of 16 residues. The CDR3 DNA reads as TGTGCCAGCAGCTCTGGGGACCGACAGATGAACACTGAAGCTTTCTTT. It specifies CASSSGDRQMNTEAFF.

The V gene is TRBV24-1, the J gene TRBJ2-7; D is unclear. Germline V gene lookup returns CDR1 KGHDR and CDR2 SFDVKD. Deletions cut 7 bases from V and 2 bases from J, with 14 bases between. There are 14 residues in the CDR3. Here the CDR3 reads CATRSAGITYEQYF. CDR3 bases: TGTGCCACCAGGAGCGCAGGCATTACCTACGAGCAGTACTTC.

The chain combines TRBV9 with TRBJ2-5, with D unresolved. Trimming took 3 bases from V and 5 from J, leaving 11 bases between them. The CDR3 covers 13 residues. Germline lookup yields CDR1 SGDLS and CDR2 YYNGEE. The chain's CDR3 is CASSAHTEETQYF. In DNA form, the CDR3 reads TGTGCCAGCAGCGCACACACAGAGGAGACCCAGTACTTC.